These T cell receptor beta chains were read from a single sample in a study of blood T cell repertoires in COVID-19. The repertoire was sequenced with immunoSEQ multiplex PCR; TCRdb's copy has only in-frame clones and lacks some. This sample carries about 210,000 clones, around 83% of them seen once, and the ten largest clones take over 4%. Specimen: peripheral blood. The receptor set was obtained from a woman aged 70-85 years with COVID-19, enrolled during active disease. Both conserved end residues are part of each CDR3. The D gene is left open where the match is weak. For some rows the clone size is stated as once, few or many, or as a class when expanded; others skip it.

size | J | D | V | CDR3 | DNA
few | TRBJ2-7 | TRBD1 | TRBV7-3 | CASSATGGYEQYF | TGTGCCAGCAGCGCTACAGGGGGCTACGAGCAGTACTTC
- | TRBJ2-3 | TRBD2 | TRBV7-2 | CASTHTSGRGTDTQYF | TGTGCCAGCACCCATACTAGCGGGAGGGGGACAGATACGCAGTATTTT
- | TRBJ1-1 | TRBD1 | TRBV28 | CASTGTEVRGMAFF | TGTGCCAGCACCGGGACAGAGGTACGCGGAATGGCTTTCTTT
- | TRBJ2-5 | - | TRBV5-4 | CASSLVRGETQYF | TGTGCCAGCAGCTTGGTTAGAGGGGAGACCCAGTACTTC
- | TRBJ2-5 | - | TRBV5-4 | CASSSGGSQETQYF | TGTGCCAGCAGCTCGGGCGGGTCTCAAGAGACCCAGTACTTC
- | TRBJ2-2 | TRBD2 | TRBV11-2 | CASSLTAIAGVTGELFF | TGTGCCAGCAGCTTAACGGCAATAGCGGGAGTTACCGGGGAGCTGTTTTTT
few | TRBJ1-4 | - | TRBV5-5 | CASSLYPGEKLFF | TGTGCCAGCAGCTTGTATCCAGGAGAAAAACTGTTTTTT
- | TRBJ1-4 | - | TRBV7-6 | CASSLRSLGTAATNEKLFF | TGTGCCAGCAGCTTACGATCTCTGGGCACAGCAGCAACTAATGAAAAACTGTTTTTT
- | TRBJ2-7 | TRBD2 | TRBV7-2 | CASSLTGGLGEQYF | TGTGCCAGCAGCTTAACGGGAGGGCTGGGGGAGCAGTACTTC
few | TRBJ1-1 | - | TRBV5-1 | CASTSQGWGVSSTEAFF | TGCGCCAGCACTTCTCAGGGGTGGGGTGTTTCGAGCACTGAAGCTTTCTTT
- | TRBJ2-3 | - | TRBV11-2 | CASSPAGTQYF | TGTGCCAGCAGCCCCGCAGGTACGCAGTATTTT
- | TRBJ1-2 | - | TRBV19 | CASLGTNYGYTF | TGTGCCAGTTTAGGGACAAACTATGGCTACACCTTC
- | TRBJ2-7 | - | TRBV4-3 | CASSRTVGYEQYF | TGCGCCAGCAGCCGGACAGTGGGCTACGAGCAGTACTTC
- | TRBJ1-5 | - | TRBV24-1 | CATSESGRVSNQPQHF | TGTGCCACCAGTGAGTCTGGCAGGGTATCGAATCAGCCCCAGCATTTT
- | TRBJ2-7 | TRBD2 | TRBV5-8 | CASSLLGGRSPGEQYF | TGTGCCAGCAGCTTGCTAGGCGGGAGGAGTCCGGGGGAGCAGTACTTC
once | TRBJ2-2 | - | TRBV2 | CASRGVGANTGELFF | TGTGCCAGCAGGGGAGTGGGTGCGAACACCGGGGAGCTGTTTTTT
few | TRBJ1-1 | - | TRBV5-1 | CASSLALATGNTEAFF | TGCGCCAGCAGCTTGGCCCTTGCGACAGGGAACACTGAAGCTTTCTTT
- | TRBJ2-1 | - | TRBV10-3 | CAISGGSPGQFF | TGTGCCATCAGTGGGGGCAGCCCTGGGCAGTTCTTC
once | TRBJ2-1 | - | TRBV7-2 | CASSLRYNEQFF | TGTGCCAGCAGCTTACGCTACAATGAGCAGTTCTTC
- | TRBJ1-4 | - | TRBV21-1 | CASSRGEVTNEKLFF | TGTGCCAGCAGCAGGGGGGAAGTAACTAATGAAAAACTGTTTTTT
- | TRBJ2-6 | - | TRBV28 | CASRRQGAGANVLTF | TGTGCCAGCAGACGTCAGGGTGCTGGGGCCAACGTCCTGACTTTC
- | TRBJ2-3 | - | TRBV5-6 | CASSFGHSTDTQYF | TGTGCCAGCAGCTTCGGACATTCCACAGATACGCAGTATTTT
- | TRBJ1-2 | TRBD1 | TRBV19 | CASSRQGTGGYTF | TGTGCCAGTAGTAGACAGGGGACTGGGGGCTACACCTTC
- | TRBJ2-5 | TRBD1 | TRBV11-2 | CASSSDRGETQYF | TGTGCCAGCAGCTCGGACAGGGGAGAGACCCAGTACTTC
- | TRBJ1-4 | - | TRBV6-1 | CASSEATGNNEKLFF | TGTGCCAGCAGTGAAGCTACGGGGAATAATGAAAAACTGTTTTTT
- | TRBJ2-5 | TRBD1 | TRBV18 | CASSPGTAKETQYF | TGTGCCAGCTCACCGGGGACAGCCAAAGAGACCCAGTACTTC
- | TRBJ2-1 | TRBD2 | TRBV5-4 | CASSLTSGAYNEQFF | TGTGCCAGCAGCTTGACTAGCGGGGCCTACAATGAGCAGTTCTTC
few | TRBJ2-1 | - | TRBV11-3 | CASSLSDNEQFF | TGTGCCAGCAGCTTAAGCGACAATGAGCAGTTCTTC
- | TRBJ2-5 | TRBD2 | TRBV10-2 | CASSEQGLASREAQYF | TGCGCCAGCAGTGAGCAGGGACTAGCATCAAGAGAGGCCCAGTACTTC
once | TRBJ2-1 | TRBD2 | TRBV5-4 | CASSSNSGSRVYNEQFF | TGTGCCAGCAGCTCTAATAGCGGGAGTCGGGTATACAATGAGCAGTTCTTC
- | TRBJ2-1 | - | TRBV19 | CASSIRPQSARPEQFF | TGTGCCAGTAGTATCCGCCCCCAAAGTGCGCGCCCCGAGCAGTTCTTC
once | TRBJ2-1 | TRBD2 | TRBV7-9 | CASSSGTSAYNEQFF | TGTGCCAGCAGCTCCGGGACTAGCGCCTACAATGAGCAGTTCTTC
- | TRBJ1-2 | - | TRBV19 | CASSKRADYGYTF | TGTGCCAGTAGTAAGCGGGCAGATTATGGCTACACCTTC